One sample yielded the 8 T cell receptor beta chains listed below, sequenced in a study of CD8 T cells in Susac syndrome. About 0.45 to 1 ug RNA was reverse transcribed with random hexamers. TCRdb re-called the immunoSEQ multiplex PCR reads through MiXCR, storing one row per CDR3 protein. Among around 80,000 distinct CDR3 sequences listed, roughly 94% were seen once. Sequencing used CD8+ T cells from PBMCs. The receptors shown here come from a human donor with Susac syndrome.

The chain employs TRBV27 and TRBJ2-7, with 7 bases identical to TRBD1. This CDR3 has 15 residues. Germline CDR1 is MNHEY and CDR2 is SMNVEV (reference sequence). Losses at the gene ends were 2 bases for V and 5 bases for J; bases not matched to a gene: 9. CDR3 DNA sequence: TGTGCCAGCAGTTTAAGCCGACAGGGATTGCACGAGCAGTACTTC. Protein: CASSLSRQGLHEQYF.

The chain uses TRBV9 and TRBJ1-2; the D gene is possibly TRBD1 (5 bases). V gave up 5 bases and J gave up 4 bases, with 9 bases separating them. The CDR3 covers 12 residues. Germline lookup yields CDR1 SGDLS and CDR2 YYNGEE. In DNA, the CDR3 is TGTGCCAGCAGTTCCAGGGTCTATGGCTACACCTTC. Translating gives CASSSRVYGYTF. Full variable domain (remainder filled in from reference TRBV9 and TRBJ1-2): DSGVTQTPKHLITATGQRVTLRCSPRSGDLSVYWYQQSLDQGLQFLIQYYNGEERAKGNILERFSAQQFPDLHSELNLSSLELGDSALYFCASSSRVYGYTFGSGTRLTVV.

The rearrangement uses TRBV2 and TRBJ2-2; D may be TRBD2 (6 bases). V dropped 6 bases and J dropped 1 base, with 18 bases sitting between them. Germline values: CDR1 SNHLY, CDR2 FYNNEI. This CDR3 has 17 amino acids. CDR3 amino acids: CASSDRTVGGNTGELFF. The DNA of the CDR3 is TGTGCCAGCAGCGATAGGACTGTCGGGGGGAACACCGGGGAGCTGTTTTTT.

The chain couples TRBV19 to TRBJ2-3; TRBD1 might be the D (6 bases). Per germline, CDR1 LNHDA and CDR2 SQIVND (reference sequence). This CDR3 is 14 amino acids long. Trimming left V 5 bases short and J 1 base short, with 10 bases between. The CDR3 protein is CASSLQGGTDTQYF. Written as DNA, the CDR3 is TGTGCCAGTAGTTTACAGGGAGGCACAGATACGCAGTATTTT.

V gene TRBV30 combines with J gene TRBJ2-1; the match to TRBD2 covers 7 bases. Germline trimming cut 5 bases from V and 4 bases from J; bases unmatched to any gene: 8. The V gene's germline CDR1 is GTSNPN and CDR2 SVGIG (reference sequence). The CDR3 is made up of 14 amino acids. The CDR3 DNA is TGTGCCTGGGGGGGACTACCAGCGTACAATGAGCAGTTCTTC. Its translation: CAWGGLPAYNEQFF.

The chain has TRBV20-1 and TRBJ2-7; no reliable D call. CDR1 is DFQATT and CDR2 is SNEGSKA in the germline V gene (reference sequence). The CDR3 covers 11 residues. Deletions cut 6 bases from V and 4 bases from J, with 10 bases between. CDR3 bases: TGCAGTGCCCCCCTTGGGTACGAGCAGTACTTC. It specifies CSAPLGYEQYF.

The chain has TRBV11-2 and TRBJ2-5; D may be TRBD1 or TRBD2 (6 bases each). Germline assignment: CDR1 SGHAT and CDR2 FQNNGV. The V end lost 5 bases, the J end lost 5 bases, and 18 bases lay between the germline ends. This CDR3 contains 15 residues. The CDR3 sequence: CASSTFVRGRETQYF. CDR3 DNA sequence: TGTGCCAGCAGCACCTTCGTCCGGGGGCGGGAGACCCAGTACTTC.

The chain links TRBV5-1 to TRBJ2-3; D gene unclear. The germline gives CDR1 SGHRS, CDR2 YFSETQ. The CDR3 is 16 residues long. The V gene lost 2 bases and the J gene lost 2 bases, with 15 bases spanning the gap. The CDR3 is CASSFATGRVTDTQYF. CDR3 nucleotides: TGCGCCAGCAGCTTTGCTACGGGCCGAGTCACAGATACGCAGTATTTT.